One and the same sample provided the 25 T cell receptor beta chains below, sequenced in a study of cytomegalovirus exposure and HLA in healthy donors. The repertoire was sequenced with immunoSEQ multiplex PCR; TCRdb's copy has only in-frame clones and lacks some. Of a few hundred thousand clones in the sample, about 91% were seen once. Input material: PBMCs. Receptors originate from a young woman in good health and CMV-seronegative.

The chain employs TRBV27 and TRBJ2-4; 8 nucleotides match TRBD2. CDR1 is MNHEY and CDR2 is SMNVEV in the germline V gene (reference sequence). J was trimmed by 3 bases and V by 4 bases; bases with no gene match: 11. The CDR3 spans 17 residues. DNA for the CDR3: TGTGCCAGCAGTTCCCAAATTAGCGGGAAGGACAAAAACATTCAGTACTTC. Its translation is CASSSQISGKDKNIQYF.

The J gene is TRBJ2-1, the V gene TRBV7-9, with 8 bases identical to TRBD1. The CDR3 runs 14 residues. The germline CDR1 and CDR2 sequences are SEHNR and FQNEAQ (reference sequence). J lost 6 bases, V lost 5 bases, and 6 bases had no gene match. CDR3 residues: CASSPRDRSNEQFF. The CDR3, as DNA: TGTGCCAGCAGCCCCCGGGACAGGAGCAATGAGCAGTTCTTC.

The V and J genes are TRBV11-1 and TRBJ1-1; possibly TRBD1 for D (5 bases). This CDR3 is 13 amino acids long. V was clipped by 4 bases and J by 1 base, with 7 bases between them. The germline V gene has CDR1 SGHAT and CDR2 FQDESV (reference sequence). The CDR3 region has the DNA TGTGCCAGCAGCTGGGGGGGGAACACTGAAGCTTTCTTT. Amino acids: CASSWGGNTEAFF.

This clone is a singleton in its sample. The rearrangement uses TRBV18 and TRBJ2-1; 10 bases align to TRBD2. This CDR3 contains 15 residues. In germline, CDR1 is KGHSH, CDR2 LQKENI. With V trimmed by 4 bases and J by 10 bases, 10 bases remained unmatched. This chain's CDR3 is CASSQLAGDHGEQFF. The CDR3 DNA sequence: TGTGCCAGCTCACAGCTAGCGGGAGACCATGGGGAGCAGTTCTTC.

The rearrangement joins TRBV2 to TRBJ2-7, with no clear D. The CDR3 sequence is 13 residues long. CDR1 is SNHLY and CDR2 is FYNNEI in the germline V gene. Trimming took off 6 bases at V and 3 bases at J, with 12 bases between the two ends. The CDR3 loop is CASSLEILYEQYF. Here the CDR3 DNA reads TGTGCCAGCAGCCTTGAAATACTCTACGAGCAGTACTTC.

The chain couples TRBV4-1 to TRBJ2-3, with 14 bases that match TRBD2. Unmatched junction bases numbered 4, after V lost 1 base and J lost 4 bases. CDR3 size: 17 residues. The germline V gene has CDR1 MGHRA and CDR2 YSYEKL. CDR3 sequence reads: CASSQGRLAGGADTQYF. For the CDR3, the DNA is TGCGCCAGCAGCCAAGGACGACTAGCGGGAGGGGCAGATACGCAGTATTTT.

This clone was counted a single time. The rearrangement joins TRBV27 to TRBJ2-5; perhaps TRBD1 as D (6 bases). This CDR3 is 14 amino acids long. The V gene's germline CDR1 is MNHEY and CDR2 SMNVEV (reference sequence). Trimming pared 4 bases from V and 5 bases from J, leaving 14 bases between. The CDR3 spells CASSYSGVGETQYF. The CDR3 DNA reads TGTGCCAGCAGTTACTCAGGGGTCGGGGAGACCCAGTACTTC.

V usage is TRBV9 and J usage is TRBJ2-7; perhaps TRBD2 as D (6 bases). This CDR3 has 13 residues. Germline CDR1 SGDLS, CDR2 YYNGEE. With 5 bases removed from V and 2 bases from J, the gap between germline ends came to 11 bases. CDR3 protein: CASRLAVTYEQYF. The CDR3 nucleotides are TGTGCCAGCAGATTAGCGGTTACCTACGAGCAGTACTTC.

In this sample, this clone turned up a few times. The J gene is TRBJ1-2, the V gene TRBV2; 7 bases match TRBD1. This CDR3 has 14 amino acids. Losses at the gene ends were 6 bases for V and 6 bases for J; bases not matched to a gene: 10. Germline V gene sequence: CDR1 SNHLY, CDR2 FYNNEI. The CDR3 here is CASRQGTDLHGYTF. CDR3 DNA: TGTGCCAGCAGACAAGGGACAGACCTGCATGGCTACACCTTC.

V is TRBV7-2 and J is TRBJ1-1; 7 bases are a match to TRBD1. This CDR3 contains 13 residues. J lost 6 bases, V lost 5 bases, and 6 bases had no gene match. From germline, CDR1 is SGHTA and CDR2 FQGNSA. The DNA for the CDR3 is TGTGCCAGCAGCGTAGGGGGCATCGCTGAAGCTTTCTTT. This translates into CASSVGGIAEAFF.

This clone has a handful of counts. The rearrangement uses TRBV19 and TRBJ1-5; no reliable D call. The CDR3 has 12 residues. Germline V gene lookup returns CDR1 LNHDA and CDR2 SQIVND (reference sequence). Trimming left V 7 bases short and J 6 bases short, with 10 bases between. The CDR3 loop is CASTSSGQPQHF. The DNA of the CDR3 is TGTGCCAGTACGTCTTCGGGTCAGCCCCAGCATTTT.

This clone was picked up a small number of times. The chain is built from TRBV15 and TRBJ2-2, with TRBD1 matching over 7 bases. This CDR3 has 15 residues. Germline assignment: CDR1 LNHNV and CDR2 YYDKDF (reference sequence). With V trimmed by 1 base and J by 3 bases, 2 bases remained unmatched. The CDR3 DNA sequence: TGTGCCACCAGCAGAGGGACAGGAGACACCGGGGAGCTGTTTTTT. It codes for CATSRGTGDTGELFF.

This clone was picked up one time. The V call is TRBV7-9, the J call TRBJ2-2; no firm D call. The CDR3 has 15 residues. CDR1 is SEHNR, CDR2 FQNEAQ, per germline (reference sequence). V lost 5 bases and J lost 1, with 11 bases in between. The DNA of the CDR3 is TGTGCCAGCAGCACGCCTGGGCAGAACACCGGGGAGCTGTTTTTT. Translation gives CASSTPGQNTGELFF.

The chain employs TRBV5-1 and TRBJ1-1; maybe TRBD1 (5 bases). The CDR3 covers 13 residues. Germline V gene data show CDR1 as SGHRS and CDR2 as YFSETQ. V lost 3 bases, J lost 3 bases, and 9 bases lay in between. The CDR3 nucleotides are TGCGCCAGCAGCTCGCAGGGATACACTGAAGCTTTCTTT. Protein sequence: CASSSQGYTEAFF.

V and J are TRBV7-6 and TRBJ2-7; 8 bases are a match to TRBD1. Germline CDR1 SGHVS, CDR2 FNYEAQ. The CDR3 consists of 15 residues. Unmatched junction bases numbered 9, after V lost 2 bases and J lost 6 bases. The CDR3 DNA sequence: TGTGCCAGCAGCTTACAGCCCGGACAGGGCGCCGAGCAGTACTTC. This translates into CASSLQPGQGAEQYF.

This clone has a single count. The rearrangement uses TRBV29-1 and TRBJ2-7; tentative D call: TRBD2 (5 bases). Germline V lookup: CDR1 SQVTM, CDR2 ANQGSEA. Trimming pared 5 bases from V and 2 bases from J, leaving 10 bases between. The CDR3 contains 12 residues. The CDR3 sequence is CSVRTVPYEQYF. The CDR3 DNA sequence: TGCAGCGTTCGGACTGTACCCTACGAGCAGTACTTC.

This chain connects TRBV10-3 to TRBJ2-3; D possibly corresponds to TRBD1 (6 bases). Trimming pared 7 bases from V and 0 bases from J, leaving 23 bases between. The CDR3 runs 18 residues. The germline V gene encodes CDR1 ENHRY and CDR2 SYGVKD. In nucleotides, the CDR3 is TGTGCCATCACAAGAATTACAGCTGGACAGTCTAGCACAGATACGCAGTATTTT. This sequence encodes CAITRITAGQSSTDTQYF.

The V and J genes are TRBV19 and TRBJ1-5; D unresolved. The CDR3 has 14 amino acids. V was cut by 5 bases and J by 5 bases, with 13 bases left in between. Germline V gene data show CDR1 as LNHDA and CDR2 as SQIVND (reference sequence). The CDR3 DNA follows: TGTGCCAGTAGTTTGGGCTTGCGGGATCAGCCCCAGCATTTT. Encoded protein: CASSLGLRDQPQHF.

This sequence joins TRBV28 and TRBJ1-1; 8 bases match TRBD1. The germline V gene has CDR1 MDHEN and CDR2 SYDVKM. V was clipped by 4 bases and J by 1 base; unmatched bases: 5. The CDR3 is 15 residues long. The CDR3 spells CASSSLDRENTEAFF. As DNA, the CDR3 is TGTGCCAGCAGTTCCCTGGACAGGGAGAACACTGAAGCTTTCTTT. The entire variable domain, with the rest obtained from reference TRBV28 and TRBJ1-1, is as follows: DVKVTQSSRYLVKRTGEKVFLECVQDMDHENMFWYRQDPGLGLRLIYFSYDVKMKEKGDIPEGYSVSREKKERFSLILESASTNQTSMYLCASSSLDRENTEAFFGQGTRLTVV.

Only one count was recorded for this clone. This chain connects TRBV28 to TRBJ2-3; 8 nucleotides align to TRBD2. Germline lookup yields CDR1 MDHEN and CDR2 SYDVKM. The CDR3 totals 17 residues. V gave up 3 bases and J gave up 1 base; unmatched junction bases: 9. The CDR3 nucleotides are TGTGCCAGCAGTTTCGCGACTAGCGAGGGAGGCACAGATACGCAGTATTTT. Its protein product is CASSFATSEGGTDTQYF.

The J gene is TRBJ2-5, the V gene TRBV11-2; possible D gene TRBD1, 6 bases. V was pared by 2 bases and J by 2 bases, with 9 bases between. The CDR3 covers 14 residues. Germline values: CDR1 SGHAT, CDR2 FQNNGV. CDR3 coding DNA: TGTGCCAGCAGCTTACTACAGGGTCAAGAGACCCAGTACTTC. It yields the protein CASSLLQGQETQYF.

The chain joins TRBV7-8 to TRBJ2-1; 7 bases agree with TRBD2. The V and J ends lost 5 bases and 0 bases, in that order; junction bases with no gene match: 4. Per the germline V gene, CDR1 is SGHVS and CDR2 is FQNEAQ. The CDR3 has 15 residues. In nucleotides, the CDR3 is TGTGCCAGCAGCCTGGGGGGGGGCTCCTACAATGAGCAGTTCTTC. Translating gives CASSLGGGSYNEQFF.

This clone was found once. The J gene is TRBJ2-1, the V gene TRBV4-1; D is perhaps TRBD2 (6 bases). The germline gives CDR1 MGHRA, CDR2 YSYEKL. The CDR3 is 16 amino acids. The V end was cut by 2 bases, the J end by 7 bases, with 18 bases between. CDR3 bases: TGCGCCAGCAGCCAATCAGGACTAAGTGGGCCTAATGAGCAGTTCTTC. This codes for CASSQSGLSGPNEQFF.

The chain carries TRBV6-5 and TRBJ1-2, with D possibly being TRBD1 (5 bases). There are 14 residues in the CDR3. The V gene's germline CDR1 is MNHEY and CDR2 SVGAGI. V dropped 2 bases and J dropped 6 bases, with 13 bases sitting between them. This CDR3 reads CASSYGWGRDGYTF. CDR3 DNA sequence: TGTGCCAGCAGTTACGGCTGGGGGAGGGATGGCTACACCTTC.

The chain joins TRBV11-1 to TRBJ1-2; D unresolved. V was cut by 5 bases and J by 1 base, with 8 bases left in between. The CDR3 contains 13 residues. Germline V gene lookup returns CDR1 SGHAT and CDR2 FQDESV (reference sequence). CDR3 amino acids: CASSEQDNYGYTF. CDR3 in DNA: TGTGCCAGCAGCGAACAAGATAACTATGGCTACACCTTC. Using reference TRBV11-1 and TRBJ1-2 for the parts outside the CDR3, the full variable domain is EAEVAQSPRYKITEKSQAVAFWCDPISGHATLYWYRQILGQGPELLVQFQDESVVDDSQLPKDRFSAERLKGVDSTLKIQPAELGDSAMYLCASSEQDNYGYTFGSGTRLTVV.